What follows is one TCR beta chain and its context. Its antigen remains unknown. Germline V gives CDR1 DFQATT, CDR2 SNEGSKA (reference sequence). The junction had 8 bases not matched to a gene; V was cut back by 5 bases and J by 3 bases. The CDR3 totals 15 residues. These data belong to a study of regulatory T cells in long-lasting Graves disease. Study observations and caveats: There were preferences for TRBV28, TRBJ1-2 and TRBJ2-5 in persistent disease.

To make TCR beta libraries, researchers used iRepertoire HTBI primers and Arm-PCR of CDR3 regions. TCRdb passed the multiplex PCR reads through MiXCR, listing each CDR3 protein once. The sample carries fewer than 450,000 distinct CDR3 sequences, around 24% recorded once. Time point: persistent/refractory GD, antithyroid drugs over 5 years with positive TRAb. After RNA was extracted from PBMCs, the TCR library was made from it. Peripheral blood, 7.5 to 9 milliliters of it, was drawn into EDTA tubes. The V and J genes are TRBV20-1 and TRBJ2-7; TRBD2 matches 12 bases. The source of this sequence is a female donor with Graves disease. The sequencing here drew on peripheral blood mononuclear cells (PBMCs), taken when the disease was refractory, from a patient treated with antithyroid drugs. CDR3 protein: CSALPGTSGHYEQYF. CDR3 sequence (DNA): TGCAGTGCTCTACCCGGGACTAGCGGGCACTACGAGCAGTACTTC.